The present TCR beta chain was sequenced within a study of blood T cell repertoires in COVID-19. Study background: Some COVID-19 samples were acute and others convalescent; all came from the United States, Italy and Spain. T cells, B-cell-depleted T cells, or PBMCs supplied cDNA or gDNA.

Authors' methods: The assay estimated nucleated cells by amplifying reference gene primers. Method: immunoSEQ multiplex PCR; TCRdb's copy keeps in-frame clones and lacks some. That table furnishes V, J and clone size, whereas the DNA furnished D and trimming. The sample lists 95,000 to 150,000 clones, about 80% seen once, with 16% in the top ten. V dropped 5 bases and J dropped 9; count of bases not matched to a gene: 9. The CDR3 runs to 13 residues. Germline V gene lookup returns CDR1 SQVTM and CDR2 ANQGSEA. The rearrangement links TRBV29-1 to TRBJ2-7, with 11 bases fitting TRBD1. This TCR came from a man between 60 and 75 years old with active or convalescent COVID-19. Sequenced material: peripheral blood. DNA for the CDR3: TGCAGCGTTCAGAGGACAGGGGGCTTTGGGCAGTACTTC. Its protein product is CSVQRTGGFGQYF.